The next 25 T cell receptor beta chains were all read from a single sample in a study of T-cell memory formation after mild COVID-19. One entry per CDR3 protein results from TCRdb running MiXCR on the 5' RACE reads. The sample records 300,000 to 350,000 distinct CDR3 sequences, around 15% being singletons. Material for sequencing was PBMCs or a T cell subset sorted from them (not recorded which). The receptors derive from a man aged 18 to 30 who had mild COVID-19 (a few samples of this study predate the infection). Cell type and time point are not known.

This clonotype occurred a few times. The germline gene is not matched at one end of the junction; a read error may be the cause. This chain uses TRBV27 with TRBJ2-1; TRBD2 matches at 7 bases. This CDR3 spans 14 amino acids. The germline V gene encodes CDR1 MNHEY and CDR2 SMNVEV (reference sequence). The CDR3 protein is CASRFGGRNNEQFF. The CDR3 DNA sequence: TGTGCCAGCCGTTTCGGGGGGAGAAACAATGAGCAGTTCTTC.

CDR3: CASSQERGRGGARADTQYF. Here the CDR3 DNA reads TGCGCCAGCAGCCAAGAGCGAGGGCGGGGGGGTGCTAGGGCAGATACGCAGTATTTT. The chain recombines TRBV4-1 with TRBJ2-3; 9 bases agree with TRBD2. V shed 0 bases and J 4 bases; nucleotides not matched to a gene: 14. Germline V CDR1 and CDR2: MGHRA, YSYEKL. CDR3 length: 19 residues.

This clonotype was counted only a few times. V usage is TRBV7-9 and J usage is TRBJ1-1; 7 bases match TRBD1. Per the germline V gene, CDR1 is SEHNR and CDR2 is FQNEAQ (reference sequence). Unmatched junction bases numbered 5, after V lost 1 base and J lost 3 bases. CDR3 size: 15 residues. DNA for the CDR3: TGTGCCAGCAGCTTAGTCTCAGGGGGGGACACTGAAGCTTTCTTT. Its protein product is CASSLVSGGDTEAFF.

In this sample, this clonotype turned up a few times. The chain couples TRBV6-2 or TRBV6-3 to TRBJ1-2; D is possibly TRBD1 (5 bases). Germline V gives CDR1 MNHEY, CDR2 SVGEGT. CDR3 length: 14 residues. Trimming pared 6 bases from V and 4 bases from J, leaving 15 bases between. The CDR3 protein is CASSQPRDVYGYTF. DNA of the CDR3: TGTGCCAGCAGCCAGCCTCGGGACGTCTATGGCTACACCTTC.

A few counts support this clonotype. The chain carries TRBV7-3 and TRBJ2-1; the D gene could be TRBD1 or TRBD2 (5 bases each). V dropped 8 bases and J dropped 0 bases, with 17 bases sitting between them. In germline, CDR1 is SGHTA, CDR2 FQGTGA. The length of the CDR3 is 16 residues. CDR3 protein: CASSPGPQSSYNEQFF. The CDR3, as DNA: TGTGCCAGCTCGCCGGGACCCCAGAGCTCCTACAATGAGCAGTTCTTC.

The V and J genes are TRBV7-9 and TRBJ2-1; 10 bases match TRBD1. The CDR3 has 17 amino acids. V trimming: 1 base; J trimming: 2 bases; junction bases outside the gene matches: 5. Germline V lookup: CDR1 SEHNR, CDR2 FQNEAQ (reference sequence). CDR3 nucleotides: TGTGCCAGCAGCTTAGGACAGGGGGCTGGCCCCTACAATGAGCAGTTCTTC. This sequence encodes CASSLGQGAGPYNEQFF.

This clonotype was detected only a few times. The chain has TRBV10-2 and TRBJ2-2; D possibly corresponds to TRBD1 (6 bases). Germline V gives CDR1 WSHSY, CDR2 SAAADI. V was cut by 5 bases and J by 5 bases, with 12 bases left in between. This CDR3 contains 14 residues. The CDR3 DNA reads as TGCGCCAGCAGTCCGGACAGACCTACCGGGGAGCTGTTTTTT. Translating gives CASSPDRPTGELFF.

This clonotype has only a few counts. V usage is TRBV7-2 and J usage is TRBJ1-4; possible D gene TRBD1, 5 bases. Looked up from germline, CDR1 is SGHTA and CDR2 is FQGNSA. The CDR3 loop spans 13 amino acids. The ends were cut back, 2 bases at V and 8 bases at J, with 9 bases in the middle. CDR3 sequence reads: CASSLPQGEKLFF. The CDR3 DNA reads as TGTGCCAGCAGCTTACCCCAGGGAGAAAAACTGTTTTTT.

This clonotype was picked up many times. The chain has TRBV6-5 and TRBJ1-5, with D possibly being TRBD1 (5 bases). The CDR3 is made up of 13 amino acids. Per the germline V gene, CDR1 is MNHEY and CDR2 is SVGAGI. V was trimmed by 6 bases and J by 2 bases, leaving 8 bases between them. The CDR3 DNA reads TGTGCCAGCAGCCCCAGGGGCAATCAGCCCCAGCATTTT. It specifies CASSPRGNQPQHF.

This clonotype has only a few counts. CDR3 sequence reads: CASSSLGGSQPQHF. Written as DNA, the CDR3 is TGTGCCAGCAGCTCATTGGGGGGAAGTCAGCCCCAGCATTTT. The rearrangement uses TRBV7-8 and TRBJ1-5; D perhaps matches TRBD1 (5 bases). CDR3 length: 14 amino acids. Trimming stripped 4 bases from V and 6 bases from J, with 13 bases between. CDR1 is SGHVS and CDR2 is FQNEAQ in the germline V gene.

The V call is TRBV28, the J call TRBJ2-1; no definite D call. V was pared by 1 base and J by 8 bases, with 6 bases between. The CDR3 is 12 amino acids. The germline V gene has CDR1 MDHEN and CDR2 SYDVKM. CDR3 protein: CASSLLSDEQFF. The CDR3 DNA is TGTGCCAGCAGTTTATTGTCGGATGAGCAGTTCTTC.

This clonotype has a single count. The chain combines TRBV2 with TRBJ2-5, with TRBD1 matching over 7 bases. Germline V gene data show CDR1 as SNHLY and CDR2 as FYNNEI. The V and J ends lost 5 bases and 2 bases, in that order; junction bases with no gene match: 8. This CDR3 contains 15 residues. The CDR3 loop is CASSPPRDRQETQYF. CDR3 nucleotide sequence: TGTGCCAGCAGTCCCCCTAGGGACAGACAAGAGACCCAGTACTTC.

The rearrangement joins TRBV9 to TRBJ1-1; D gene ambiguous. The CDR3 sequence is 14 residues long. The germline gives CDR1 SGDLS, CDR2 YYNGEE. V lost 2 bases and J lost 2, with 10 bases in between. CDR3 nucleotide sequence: TGTGCCAGCAGCGTGTCGCCGGGAAACACTGAAGCTTTCTTT. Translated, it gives CASSVSPGNTEAFF.

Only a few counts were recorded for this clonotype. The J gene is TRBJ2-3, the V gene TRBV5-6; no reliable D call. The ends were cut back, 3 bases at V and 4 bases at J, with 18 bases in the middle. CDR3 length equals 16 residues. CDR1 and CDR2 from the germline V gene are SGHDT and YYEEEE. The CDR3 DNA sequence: TGTGCCAGCAGCTACTTACTTCGGCCTCTCGCAGATACGCAGTATTTT. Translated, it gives CASSYLLRPLADTQYF.

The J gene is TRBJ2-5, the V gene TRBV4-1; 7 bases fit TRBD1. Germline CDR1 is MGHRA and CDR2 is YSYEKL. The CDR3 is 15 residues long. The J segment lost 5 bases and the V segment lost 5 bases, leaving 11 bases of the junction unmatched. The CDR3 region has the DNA TGCGCCAGCAGCTTTACTGAGGGGGCGGCGGAGACCCAGTACTTC. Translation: CASSFTEGAAETQYF.

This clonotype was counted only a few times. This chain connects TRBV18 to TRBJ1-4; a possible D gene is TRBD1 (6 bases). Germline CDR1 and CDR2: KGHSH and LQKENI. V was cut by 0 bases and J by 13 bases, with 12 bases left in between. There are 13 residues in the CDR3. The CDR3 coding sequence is TGTGCCAGCTCACCACCGATGGACAGTTCACTGTTTTTT. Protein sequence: CASSPPMDSSLFF.

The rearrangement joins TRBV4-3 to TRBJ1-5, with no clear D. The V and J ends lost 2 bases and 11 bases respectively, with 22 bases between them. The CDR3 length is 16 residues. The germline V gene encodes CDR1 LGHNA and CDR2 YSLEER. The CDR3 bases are TGCGCCAGCAGCCAAAGTCTCGGCGGTTCTTCGAGGTCCCAGCATTTT. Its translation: CASSQSLGGSSRSQHF.

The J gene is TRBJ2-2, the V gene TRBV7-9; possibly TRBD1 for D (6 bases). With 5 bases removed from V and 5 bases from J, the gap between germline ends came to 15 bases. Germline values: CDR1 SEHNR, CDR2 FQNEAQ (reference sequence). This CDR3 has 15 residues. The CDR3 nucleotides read TGTGCCAGCAGCCATGTTCAGGGGATAACCGGGGAGCTGTTTTTT. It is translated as CASSHVQGITGELFF. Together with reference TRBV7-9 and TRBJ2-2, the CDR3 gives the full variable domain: DTGVSQNPRHKITKRGQNVTFRCDPISEHNRLYWYRQTLGQGPEFLTYFQNEAQLEKSRLLSDRFSAERPKGSFSTLEIQRTEQGDSAMYLCASSHVQGITGELFFGEGSRLTVL.

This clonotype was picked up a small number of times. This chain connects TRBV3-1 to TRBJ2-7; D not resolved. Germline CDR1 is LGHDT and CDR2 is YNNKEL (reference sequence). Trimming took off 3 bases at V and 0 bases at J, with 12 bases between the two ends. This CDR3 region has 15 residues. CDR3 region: CASSQQHFSSYEQYF. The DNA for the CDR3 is TGTGCCAGCAGCCAGCAGCACTTTAGCTCCTACGAGCAGTACTTC.

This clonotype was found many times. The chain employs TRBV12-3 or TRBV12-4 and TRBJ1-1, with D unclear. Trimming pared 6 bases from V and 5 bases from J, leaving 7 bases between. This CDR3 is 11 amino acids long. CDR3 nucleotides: TGTGCCAGCAGCCACGGGACTGAAGCTTTCTTT. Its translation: CASSHGTEAFF.

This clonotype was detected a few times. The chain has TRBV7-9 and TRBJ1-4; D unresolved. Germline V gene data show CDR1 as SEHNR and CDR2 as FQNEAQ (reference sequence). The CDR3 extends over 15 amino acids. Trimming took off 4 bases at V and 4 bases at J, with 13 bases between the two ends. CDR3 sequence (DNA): TGTGCCAGCAGCTCGGCAACCGGGAGTAATGAAAAACTGTTTTTT. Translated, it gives CASSSATGSNEKLFF.

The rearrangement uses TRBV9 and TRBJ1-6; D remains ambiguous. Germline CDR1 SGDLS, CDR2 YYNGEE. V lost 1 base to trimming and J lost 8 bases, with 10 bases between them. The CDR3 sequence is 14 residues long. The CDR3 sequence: CASSVRSLDSPLHF. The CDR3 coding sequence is TGTGCCAGCAGCGTAAGGTCCCTGGATTCACCCCTCCACTTT.

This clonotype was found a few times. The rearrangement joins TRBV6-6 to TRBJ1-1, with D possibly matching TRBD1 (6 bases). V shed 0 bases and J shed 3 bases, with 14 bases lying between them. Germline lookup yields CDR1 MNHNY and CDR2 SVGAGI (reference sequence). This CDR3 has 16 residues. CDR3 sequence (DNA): TGTGCCAGCAGTTACTCGTACTCGGCAGGGGACACTGAAGCTTTCTTT. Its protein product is CASSYSYSAGDTEAFF.

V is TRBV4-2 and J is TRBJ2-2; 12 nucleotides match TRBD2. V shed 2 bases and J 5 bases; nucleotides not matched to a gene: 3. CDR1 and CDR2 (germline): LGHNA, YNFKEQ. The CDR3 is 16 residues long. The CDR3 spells CASSQITSGGTGELFF. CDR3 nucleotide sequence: TGTGCCAGCAGCCAAATAACTAGCGGGGGGACCGGGGAGCTGTTTTTT.

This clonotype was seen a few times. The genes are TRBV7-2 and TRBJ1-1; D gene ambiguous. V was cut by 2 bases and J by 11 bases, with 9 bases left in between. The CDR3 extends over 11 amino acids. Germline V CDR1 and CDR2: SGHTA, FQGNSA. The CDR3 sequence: CASSLMGRAFF. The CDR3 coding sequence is TGTGCCAGCAGCTTAATGGGTCGGGCTTTCTTT.